This note documents a single T cell receptor (beta chain) sequence. Its antigen remains undetermined. No base quality information exists; no much larger clone differs at one position. Participants in the prospective study were enrolled through a virtual design, were aged 18 to 89 years, and lived in roughly 24 United States geographic areas. In the prospective study, cohorts were assigned on the basis of participant-reported clinical history obtained from a screening survey and a study questionnaire. Recovered participants in ImmuneRACE Cohort 3 were defined by two consecutive negative NP/OP PCR tests, clearance by a healthcare professional, or resolution of symptoms. In the prospective study, whole blood, serum and a nasopharyngeal or oropharyngeal swab were collected from each participant by mobile phlebotomists. Over a roughly 2-month period, participants in the prospective study had the option of providing additional blood draws and questionnaires. Prospective study blood samples were shipped either frozen or at room temperature before DNA extraction.

This sample stems from a study of blood T cell repertoires in COVID-19 (dated by TCRdb to about 2020). Turning to the overall study: Samples from collaborators originated in the United States, Italy and Spain and spanned both the acute and convalescent phases of COVID-19. The material from the prospective study consisted of cDNA or gDNA derived from T cells, B-cell-depleted T cells, or PBMCs. Deeply sampled blood TCRbeta repertoires from subjects exposed to, actively infected with, or recovered from COVID-19 were included in the dataset. The repertoires were released in a freely available public database intended as a resource for research on the immune response to SARS-CoV-2. The samples were drawn from two sources: the first 160 participants of the ongoing ImmuneRACE study, and over 950 subjects contributed by 6 global collaborators. Nearly every sample came with metadata listing a de-identified subject ID, COVID-19 status, age in years and sex. HLA class I and class II types, where available, came from metadata supplied by the sample provider rather than from assay-based typing. Summary of the overall study and its limitations: Clinical and demographic metadata were provided uncurated, with the amount varying by source and participant.

V lost 8 bases and J lost 2 bases; the stretch between them is 16 bases long. The CDR3 measures 15 amino acids from cysteine to phenylalanine. Only CDR3 DNA is held: 45 bases, read in frame from base 1. CDR1 and CDR2, per the germline V gene, are MNHEY and SVGAGI. The immunoSEQ Assay, a bias-controlled multiplex PCR, was used to amplify TCRbeta CDR3 regions from genomic DNA. As for how the authors treated the data: The number of nucleated cells in each sample was estimated from the amplification of reference gene primers within the assay. Sequence reads were collapsed and filtered to measure the absolute abundance of every unique TCRbeta CDR3 rearrangement. For each sample, productive Simpson clonality was calculated by taking the square root of Simpson's diversity index across productive rearrangements. TCRdb carries this immuneACCESS record with in-frame sequences only. Its versions omit some clonotypes, under half of them owing to an unresolved V gene in the studies checked, with the rest unexplained. That table furnishes V, J and clone size, whereas the DNA furnished D and trimming. Recorded for this sample are roughly 290,000 clones; 70% to 90% of them occurred a single time. Of the sample, roughly 4.3% is held by the ten largest clones.

The source material was PBMCs or T cells enriched from blood (not recorded which). This clonotype was sampled from a woman younger than 45 who had recovered from COVID-19. Recombination joined TRBV6-5 with TRBJ1-5; the D gene lacks a confident call. CDR3 protein: CASRVGAWGNQPQHF. The DNA sequence follows: TGTGCCAGCCGGGTAGGAGCCTGGGGCAATCAGCCCCAGCATTTT.